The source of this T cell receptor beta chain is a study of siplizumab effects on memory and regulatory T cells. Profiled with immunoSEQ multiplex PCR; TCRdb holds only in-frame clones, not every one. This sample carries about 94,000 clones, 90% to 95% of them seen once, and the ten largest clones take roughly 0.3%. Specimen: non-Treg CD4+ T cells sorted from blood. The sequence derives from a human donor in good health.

In DNA form, the CDR3 reads TGTGCCAGCAGCGCAGAGACAGGGGGCTCTGAGCAGTTCTTC. Translated, it gives CASSAETGGSEQFF. The chain employs TRBV2 and TRBJ2-1; TRBD1 matches at 10 bases. After removal of 6 bases from V and 9 bases from J, the junction contained 8 bases not matched to a gene. The CDR3 spans 14 residues. The germline CDR1 and CDR2 sequences are SNHLY and FYNNEI. The full variable domain, rest sourced from reference TRBV2 and TRBJ2-1, is EPEVTQTPSHQVTQMGQEVILRCVPISNHLYFYWYRQILGQKVEFLVSFYNNEISEKSEIFDDQFSVERPDGSNFTLKIRSTKLEDSAMYFCASSAETGGSEQFFGPGTRLTVL.